These 13 T cell receptor beta chains came from one sample sequenced in a study of T-cell memory formation after mild COVID-19. TCRdb ran MiXCR on the 5' RACE reads and lists one entry per CDR3 protein. The sample lists nearly 350,000 distinct CDR3 sequences; over 10% were seen once. Sequencing input: PBMCs or a T cell subset sorted from them (not recorded which). The receptors derive from a young man who had mild COVID-19 (a few samples of this study predate the infection). Cell type and time point are not known.

This clonotype was detected a few times. V usage is TRBV4-3 and J usage is TRBJ2-7; perhaps TRBD1 as D (5 bases). CDR1 and CDR2 from the germline V gene are LGHNA and YSLEER. The germline V and J ends were trimmed by 1 base and 4 bases, with 14 bases remaining between them. The CDR3 sequence is 15 residues long. The CDR3 DNA sequence: TGCGCCAGCAGCCAAGGGTTGGGCAGGGTATACGAGCAGTACTTC. Translated: CASSQGLGRVYEQYF.

This chain uses TRBV7-3 with TRBJ1-2, with D hard to call. The CDR3 is made up of 14 amino acids. Trimming removed 8 bases at V and 2 bases at J, with 15 bases between. The germline CDR1 and CDR2 sequences are SGHTA and FQGTGA. The CDR3 spells CASYPSAGNYGYTF. The CDR3 region has the DNA TGTGCCAGCTACCCCTCGGCGGGGAACTATGGCTACACCTTC.

The gene calls are TRBV9 and TRBJ2-5; 11 nucleotides agree with TRBD2. After removal of 4 bases from V and 1 base from J, the junction contained 12 bases not matched to a gene. Germline CDR1 is SGDLS and CDR2 is YYNGEE. The CDR3 runs 18 residues. Here the CDR3 DNA reads TGTGCCAGCAGCCTCAAACACGCTAGCGGGGGGTTCCAAGAGACCCAGTACTTC. Its translation: CASSLKHASGGFQETQYF.

This clonotype was counted only a few times. The chain uses TRBV25-1 and TRBJ1-2; the match to TRBD1 covers 12 bases. V lost 5 bases, J lost 8 bases, and 3 bases stayed unmatched. Germline-derived CDR1 and CDR2 are MGHDK and SYGVNS. The CDR3 contains 13 residues. The CDR3 reads CASSRDRGRGYTF. The DNA for the CDR3 is TGTGCCAGCAGTCGGGACAGGGGGCGAGGCTACACCTTC.

V and J are TRBV7-9 and TRBJ1-2; no clear D. This CDR3 spans 15 amino acids. CDR1 is SEHNR, CDR2 FQNEAQ, per germline (reference sequence). Trimming removed 4 bases from V and 4 bases from J, with 16 bases in between. CDR3 nucleotide sequence: TGTGCCAGCAGCTCCACCAGATCCCTACTCTATGGCTACACCTTC. It specifies CASSSTRSLLYGYTF.

There are a few counts of this clonotype. J is TRBJ1-5 and V is TRBV6-5, with D possibly matching TRBD1 (6 bases). This CDR3 region has 15 residues. V lost 5 bases and J lost 8, with 19 bases in between. CDR1 is MNHEY and CDR2 is SVGAGI in the germline V gene. CDR3 sequence (DNA): TGTGCCAGCAGTGAGGGGACACTCGGATGGGAGCCCCAGCATTTT. Amino acid sequence: CASSEGTLGWEPQHF.

This clonotype showed up just a few times. The rearrangement joins TRBV3-1 to TRBJ2-5; 9 positions match TRBD2. V trimming: 4 bases; J trimming: 5 bases; junction bases outside the gene matches: 14. Germline CDR1 reads LGHDT; CDR2 reads YNNKEL (reference sequence). The CDR3 totals 17 residues. The CDR3 nucleotides are TGTGCCAGCAGCCTGTTGGGCGGGGGGGCCGAGGCGGAGACCCAGTACTTC. This sequence encodes CASSLLGGGAEAETQYF.

This clonotype occurred a few times. This rearrangement joins TRBV18 to TRBJ1-2, with D uncertain. CDR3 length: 14 residues. With 3 bases removed from V and 2 bases from J, the gap between germline ends came to 10 bases. The germline V gene encodes CDR1 KGHSH and CDR2 LQKENI. Written as DNA, the CDR3 is TGTGCCAGCTCACCCACGGACGGGAACTATGGCTACACCTTC. Translated: CASSPTDGNYGYTF.

This chain uses TRBV12-3 or TRBV12-4 with TRBJ1-5; 7 bases are shared with TRBD1. V lost 5 bases to trimming and J lost 3 bases; unmatched junction nucleotides: 7. The CDR3 totals 15 residues. Written as DNA, the CDR3 is TGTGCCAGCAGTAGACAGGGTACTGTCAATCAGCCCCAGCATTTT. Encoded protein: CASSRQGTVNQPQHF.

In this sample, this clonotype turned up a few times. The chain is built from TRBV28 and TRBJ1-5; D ambiguous. Trimming shortened V by 5 bases and J by 6 bases, and 8 bases separated the two germline ends. The CDR3 runs to 12 residues. Germline V CDR1 and CDR2: MDHEN, SYDVKM. The DNA for the CDR3 is TGTGCCAGCAGTCCGGAGGGTCAGCCCCAGCATTTT. Its protein product is CASSPEGQPQHF.

Written as DNA, the CDR3 is TGTGCCACCAGCGAGGGTCCAGATACGCAGTATTTT. It codes for CATSEGPDTQYF. The chain combines TRBV24-1 with TRBJ2-3; D is possibly TRBD2 (5 bases). Trimming removed 7 bases from V and 4 bases from J, with 8 bases in between. The germline gives CDR1 KGHDR, CDR2 SFDVKD. The CDR3 runs to 12 residues.

Only a few counts were recorded for this clonotype. V and J are TRBV27 and TRBJ1-6; D unresolved. V lost 11 bases and J lost 0, with 17 bases in between. Germline assignment: CDR1 MNHEY and CDR2 SMNVEV (reference sequence). The CDR3 is made up of 16 amino acids. The CDR3 is CARLWGQSSYNSPLHF. The CDR3 DNA is TGTGCCCGCCTCTGGGGTCAGAGCTCCTATAATTCACCCCTCCACTTT.

This clonotype was seen at least ten times. The chain uses TRBV5-1 and TRBJ1-1, with unresolved D. Germline CDR1 is SGHRS and CDR2 is YFSETQ. This CDR3 contains 14 residues. V lost 2 bases, J lost 0 bases, and 8 bases lay in between. CDR3 sequence: CASSFEQMNTEAFF. CDR3 nucleotides: TGCGCCAGCAGCTTCGAACAGATGAACACTGAAGCTTTCTTT. Complete variable domain (other parts from reference TRBV5-1 and TRBJ1-1): KAGVTQTPRYLIKTRGQQVTLSCSPISGHRSVSWYQQTPGQGLQFLFEYFSETQRNKGNFPGRFSGRQFSNSRSEMNVSTLELGDSALYLCASSFEQMNTEAFFGQGTRLTVV.